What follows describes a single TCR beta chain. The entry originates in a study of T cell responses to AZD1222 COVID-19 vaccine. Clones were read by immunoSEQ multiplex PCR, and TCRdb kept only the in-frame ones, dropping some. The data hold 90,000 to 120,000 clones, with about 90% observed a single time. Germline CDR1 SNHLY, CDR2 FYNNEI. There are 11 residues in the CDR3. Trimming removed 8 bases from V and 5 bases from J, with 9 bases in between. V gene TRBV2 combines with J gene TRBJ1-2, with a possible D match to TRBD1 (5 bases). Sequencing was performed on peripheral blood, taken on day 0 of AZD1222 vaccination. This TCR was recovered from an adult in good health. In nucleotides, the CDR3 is TGTGCCAGCGGTGGGGGTTATGGCTACACCTTC. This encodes CASGGGYGYTF.